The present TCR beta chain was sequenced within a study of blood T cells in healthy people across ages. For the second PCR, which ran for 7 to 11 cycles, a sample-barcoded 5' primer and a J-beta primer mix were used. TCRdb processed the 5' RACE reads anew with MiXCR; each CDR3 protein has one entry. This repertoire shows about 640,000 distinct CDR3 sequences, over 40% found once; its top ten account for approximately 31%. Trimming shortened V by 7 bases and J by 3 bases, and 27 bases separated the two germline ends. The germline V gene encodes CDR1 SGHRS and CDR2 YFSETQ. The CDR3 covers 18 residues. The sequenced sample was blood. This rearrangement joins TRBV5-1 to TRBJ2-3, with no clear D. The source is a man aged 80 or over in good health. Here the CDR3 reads CASAPRPNTAVGTDTQYF. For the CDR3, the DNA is TGCGCCAGCGCCCCGCGGCCTAATACGGCCGTAGGTACAGATACGCAGTATTTT. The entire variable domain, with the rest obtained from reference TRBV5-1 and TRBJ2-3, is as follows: KAGVTQTPRYLIKTRGQQVTLSCSPISGHRSVSWYQQTPGQGLQFLFEYFSETQRNKGNFPGRFSGRQFSNSRSEMNVSTLELGDSALYLCASAPRPNTAVGTDTQYFGPGTRLTVL.